The 15 T cell receptor beta chains presented below share a single source sample, sequenced in a study of blood T cell repertoires in COVID-19 (dated by TCRdb to the early 2020s). Library prep was done by the immunoSEQ multiplex PCR assay. Not all clones reach the TCRdb copy of this immuneACCESS table, which keeps in-frame sequences only. Checked studies attribute under half of the gap to unresolved V genes and leave the rest unexplained. A total of more than 100,000 clones appear in this sample, approximately 89% of them only once. The ten top clones hold approximately 17% of the sample. Sequenced material: peripheral blood. The origin of the receptors is a woman at least 80 years old in a cohort sampled during active COVID-19.

The V call is TRBV6-4, the J call TRBJ1-1; no definite D call. The germline V gene has CDR1 MRHNA and CDR2 SNTAGT. The V end lost 2 bases, the J end lost 1 base, and 8 bases lay between the germline ends. The CDR3 contains 14 residues. In DNA, the CDR3 is TGTGCCAGCAGTGACAAACTGCCGAACACTGAAGCTTTCTTT. This gives the protein CASSDKLPNTEAFF.

J is TRBJ2-3 and V is TRBV3-1 (or the pseudogene TRBV3-2); 8 positions agree with TRBD2. V shed 3 bases, J shed 0 bases, and the junction held 14 bases outside the gene matches. Germline assignment: CDR1 LGHDT and CDR2 YNNKEL (reference sequence). The CDR3 is 19 residues long. In nucleotides, the CDR3 is TGTGCCAGCAGCCAGTACCTTACTAGCGGTGAGACTAGCACAGATACGCAGTATTTT. Translated: CASSQYLTSGETSTDTQYF.

V usage is TRBV27 and J usage is TRBJ2-7, with a possible D match to TRBD2 (5 bases). Trimming removed 8 bases from V and 0 bases from J, with 17 bases in between. CDR3 length: 15 amino acids. Germline CDR1 MNHEY, CDR2 SMNVEV (reference sequence). The CDR3 protein is CASWVGLKVSYEQYF. CDR3 sequence (DNA): TGTGCCAGCTGGGTTGGACTGAAGGTCTCCTACGAGCAGTACTTC.

The J gene is TRBJ2-5, the V gene TRBV5-1; 7 bases agree with TRBD2. The CDR3 spans 16 residues. V lost 3 bases to trimming and J lost 1 base; unmatched junction nucleotides: 9. Per the germline V gene, CDR1 is SGHRS and CDR2 is YFSETQ. For the CDR3, the DNA is TGCGCCAGCAGCTCCCAGGGCTCGGGGGGCCAAGAGACCCAGTACTTC. Its translation is CASSSQGSGGQETQYF.

The chain combines TRBV6-5 with TRBJ2-7, with 8 bases matching TRBD2. This CDR3 region has 13 residues. The ends lost 9 bases at V and 4 bases at J; junction bases unmatched: 8. Germline CDR1 reads MNHEY; CDR2 reads SVGAGI. CDR3 in DNA: TGTGCCAGTCGACAGCGGGAGTCGTACGAGCAGTACTTC. This codes for CASRQRESYEQYF.

The V gene is TRBV19, the J gene TRBJ2-3, with 9 bases that match TRBD2. The germline V gene encodes CDR1 LNHDA and CDR2 SQIVND (reference sequence). The CDR3 length is 17 residues. J lost 6 bases, V lost 1 base, and 11 bases had no gene match. The CDR3 coding sequence is TGTGCCAGTAGTATAGTCCTAGCGGGACCCCCTGGGGATACGCAGTATTTT. This gives the protein CASSIVLAGPPGDTQYF.

V is TRBV21-1 and J is TRBJ1-2; no check of the table's D call, TRBD1, against the DNA was made. TRBV21-1 is a pseudogene. This CDR3 has 15 residues. The CDR3 bases are TGTGCCAGCAGCTCTTTTCAGGGGCTACCCTATGGCTACACCTTC. Protein product: CASSSFQGLPYGYTF.

The genes are TRBV19 and TRBJ2-7, with D possibly matching TRBD1 (6 bases). Looked up from germline, CDR1 is LNHDA and CDR2 is SQIVND (reference sequence). The CDR3 spans 14 residues. V lost 7 bases to trimming and J lost 2 bases, with 15 bases between them. The CDR3 region is CASTDRQAPYEQYF. As DNA, the CDR3 is TGTGCCAGTACTGACAGGCAGGCTCCCTACGAGCAGTACTTC.

The chain is built from TRBV10-3 and TRBJ1-5; D remains ambiguous. The germline V gene has CDR1 ENHRY and CDR2 SYGVKD. The V gene lost 8 bases and the J gene lost 0 bases, with 11 bases spanning the gap. The CDR3 is 14 residues long. The CDR3 reads CAIQDGDSNQPQHF. CDR3 coding DNA: TGTGCCATCCAGGACGGGGATAGCAATCAGCCCCAGCATTTT.

This sequence joins TRBV28 and TRBJ1-5, with D possibly TRBD1 on 5 matching bases. With 6 bases removed from V and 3 bases from J, the gap between germline ends came to 15 bases. Germline-derived CDR1 and CDR2 are MDHEN and SYDVKM. The CDR3 runs to 15 residues. CDR3 coding DNA: TGTGCCAGCAGACCAAGGGGCTTCGCCAATCAGCCCCAGCATTTT. It is translated as CASRPRGFANQPQHF. Complete variable domain (other parts from reference TRBV28 and TRBJ1-5): DVKVTQSSRYLVKRTGEKVFLECVQDMDHENMFWYRQDPGLGLRLIYFSYDVKMKEKGDIPEGYSVSREKKERFSLILESASTNQTSMYLCASRPRGFANQPQHFGDGTRLSIL.

The rearrangement joins TRBV5-6 to TRBJ1-4; tentatively, D is TRBD1 (5 bases). CDR1 SGHDT and CDR2 YYEEEE come from the germline V gene. The CDR3 runs to 15 residues. Trimming cost V 3 bases and J 3 bases, with 12 bases left between them. CDR3 sequence: CASSSSGGSNEKLFF. CDR3 nucleotides: TGTGCCAGCAGCTCCTCCGGGGGTTCTAATGAAAAACTGTTTTTT.

This clone showed up just once. The rearrangement uses TRBV30 and TRBJ1-1; D might be TRBD1 (5 bases). Germline loops: CDR1 GTSNPN, CDR2 SVGIG (reference sequence). There are 14 residues in the CDR3. The V gene lost 5 bases and the J gene lost 4 bases, with 17 bases spanning the gap. In DNA form, the CDR3 reads TGTGCCTGGGGCCGACACGGAGGGGTCACTGAAGCTTTCTTT. Translating gives CAWGRHGGVTEAFF.

Here the CDR3 DNA reads TGTGCCAGCAGTCTCCCCGGAGCTAGCGGGGGCAATGAGCAGTTCTTC. Translating it yields CASSLPGASGGNEQFF. The rearrangement joins TRBV28 to TRBJ2-1; 10 nucleotides agree with TRBD2. In germline, CDR1 is MDHEN, CDR2 SYDVKM. V lost 5 bases, J lost 6 bases, and 10 bases stayed unmatched. The CDR3 is 16 amino acids.

There are a few counts of this clone. The chain joins TRBV6-1 to TRBJ2-1; tentative D call: TRBD2 (6 bases). Per germline, CDR1 MNHNS and CDR2 SASEGT. Trimming left V 2 bases short and J 2 bases short, with 19 bases between. This CDR3 is 18 amino acids long. This CDR3 is CASSELPGGTFPYNEQFF. The DNA for the CDR3 is TGTGCCAGCAGTGAACTACCCGGGGGAACATTCCCCTACAATGAGCAGTTCTTC.

In its sample, this clone was seen once. The chain has TRBV28 and TRBJ1-2, with TRBD1 matching 7 bases. The CDR3 loop spans 14 amino acids. Per the germline V gene, CDR1 is MDHEN and CDR2 is SYDVKM. Trimming removed 5 bases from V and 0 bases from J; junction bases left unmatched: 3. For the CDR3, the DNA is TGTGCCAGCAGTCTGACAGGGCCTAACTATGGCTACACCTTC. Protein product: CASSLTGPNYGYTF.